This T cell receptor beta chain was sequenced during a study of beta chain features in type 1 diabetes (dated by TCRdb to 2017 to 2018). Study-wide context: Mean age, gender distribution, total cell number and subset yield were not different between patients and healthy donors. Across all samples, some 100,000,000 sorted cells were examined, and cell number per subset correlated strongly with RNA yield. In the study, recently diagnosed type 1 diabetes patients and matched healthy donors were compared on the TCRB repertoires of their sorted circulating CD4+ T cell subsets. Naive and central memory subsets were obtained from all 30 or so donors, but regulatory and stem cell-like memory subsets were isolated from only 8 patients and roughly eight healthy donors. Paper-wide results and their limitations: Patients with type 1 diabetes made fewer insertions and deleted more nucleotides at VDJ recombination sites, implying thymic rearrangement abnormalities. Because small numbers of individuals were included in the HLA sub-analyses, any influence of HLA type on TCRB rearrangement was left unresolved. Sequencing cDNA rather than genomic DNA could over-represent highly expressing activated cells, although activation and CD3 levels did not differ between groups. Shorter templates might be favored by PCR, yet because patient and control samples were amplified and corrected together, any such skew would affect both groups equally. Type 1 diabetes patients showed a moderate but significant shortening of TCRB CDR3 length in all four CD4+ subsets. Naive, central memory and regulatory TCRB repertoires appeared to be more similar among patients than among healthy donors.

The entire isolated RNA was reverse transcribed using the High Capacity cDNA Reverse Transcription Kit, and thus expressed TCRB transcripts were sequenced. Deep immunoSEQ sequencing was performed on naive, central memory and regulatory T cell samples, with an average of roughly 3.3 million total reads per sample. Sorted cells were lysed in RLT buffer and RNA was extracted with DNase-treated RNeasy Micro or Mini kits, depending on cell number. Each cell subset was processed separately to prevent cross-contamination, with patient and healthy donor samples processed together. Using the immunoSEQ multiplex PCR, TCRB sequences were amplified from cDNA into 87-bp fragments spanning the CDR3 region. Sequencing of the amplicons was done on the Illumina HiSeq platform. Per the source publication's procedure: Synthetic template baselines were used to correct PCR bias computationally, reads within Hamming distance 2 were collapsed together, and singletons that could not be merged were discarded. Reads were aligned to IMGT to assign V, D and J genes, CDR3 length, and insertions or deletions at six rearrangement sites. Within each subset, clonotype counts were normalized to sorted cell number, and only after that were true diversity and Gini coefficients computed with the tcR R package. Repertoire sharing was quantified using the overlap coefficient calculated on TCRB nucleotide sequences. Out-of-frame TCRB sequences from naive cells were analyzed to stand in for the pre-selection repertoire. The table was pulled from immuneACCESS by TCRdb, which kept in-frame rearrangements only. Such tables lose some clones; where checked, under half of the loss comes from unresolved V genes, and the rest has no known cause. Clonal size and the V and J genes are those of that table, whereas D and trimming came from the DNA. The sample table contains 200,000 to 250,000 clones; only one count was recorded for roughly 9.6% of them. The ten largest clonotypes hold approximately 0.035% of the sample.

Comment on this clone: This clone's antigen is unknown. No per-base quality is available; no much larger clone lies one base away. This sample also contains other DNA sequences that code for the same CDR3.

Each donor gave one peripheral blood draw, averaging roughly 100 mL, which was collected into heparinised tubes. A BD FACSAria II and a panel including CD45RO, CCR7, CD25, CD127, CD95 and CD27 were used to sort naive, central memory, regulatory and stem cell-like memory CD4+ T cells. All sorted populations exceeded 95% purity. PBMCs were isolated right away by Lymphoprep density gradient centrifugation and were stained directly, without culture. So that batch effects would be minimized, each experiment stained and sorted samples in pairs, pairing one healthy donor with one patient. Trimming removed 2 bases from V and 5 bases from J, leaving 6 bases between the germline ends. Including cysteine and phenylalanine, the CDR3 has 12 amino acids. Only CDR3 DNA remains: 36 bases, in frame from the first base. Via the germline V gene, CDR1 is MNHEY and CDR2 SVGAGI.

This TCR was sampled from a woman aged 18-35 years in good health. Sequencing used naive CD4+ T cells from blood. The sample's cell subset or site label, in plain terms: true naive CD4+ T cells. The chain is made from TRBV6-5 and TRBJ2-5; no D segment can be confidently identified. The nucleotides read TGTGCCAGCAGTTACGGTCGGGAGACCCAGTACTTC. It is translated as CASSYGRETQYF.